Listed below are T cell receptor beta chains from one sample, sequenced in a study of tumor-infiltrating T cells and Merkel cell polyomavirus. The assay was immunoSEQ multiplex PCR, and TCRdb's table has in-frame clones only and misses some. In the table there are some 1,000 clones, around nine tenths of which are singletons. The material sequenced was Merkel cell polyomavirus peptide tetramer+ CD8+ T cells sorted from blood. The receptors come from a man aged 60-69 years with Merkel cell carcinoma. Each CDR3 is given with its conserved first and last residue. The order of the fields is V gene, D gene, J gene, clone size, CDR3 protein, CDR3 DNA. A D gene is named only where the DNA matches it firmly. Not every row has a clone size; where given, it reads once, few, many or a size class.

TRBV5-3	NA	TRBJ1-5	NA	CARSPRCNSNQPQHF	TGTGCCAGAAGCCCGCGGTGTAATAGCAATCAGCCCCAGCATTTT
TRBV20-1	NA	TRBJ2-5	NA	CSAGFQETQYF	TGCAGCGCGGGGTTCCAAGAGACCCAGTACTTC
TRBV7-2	NA	TRBJ2-5	NA	CASSESIKETQYF	TGTGCCAGCAGCGAGAGCATTAAAGAGACCCAGTACTTC
TRBV7-7	NA	TRBJ2-2	NA	CASSLIVAGELFF	TGTGCCAGCAGCTTAATAGTAGCCGGGGAGCTGTTTTTT
TRBV7-2	NA	TRBJ1-5	hyperexpanded	CASSLAQGQPQHF	TGTGCCAGCAGCTTAGCGCAGGGACAGCCCCAGCATTTT
TRBV27	NA	TRBJ2-2	NA	CASSRVSGELFF	TGTGCCAGCAGTCGGGTTTCCGGGGAGCTGTTTTTT
TRBV5-1	TRBD2	TRBJ2-7	NA	CASSSGGGATLSNEQYF	TGCGCCAGCAGCTCCGGCGGGGGGGCTACCCTTTCCAACGAGCAGTACTTC
TRBV2	NA	TRBJ2-5	NA	CASSVTQETQYF	TGTGCCAGCAGTGTAACTCAAGAGACCCAGTACTTC
TRBV5-1	TRBD2	TRBJ2-7	few	CASSRGGYEQYF	TGCGCCAGCAGCCGCGGGGGATACGAGCAGTACTTC
TRBV7-2	NA	TRBJ1-3	NA	CASSDPRTGNTIYF	TGTGCCAGCAGCGATCCCAGGACTGGAAACACCATATATTTT
TRBV19	TRBD1	TRBJ1-4	NA	CASSTSTGGGEKLFF	TGTGCCAGTAGTACCTCCACAGGGGGCGGGGAAAAACTGTTTTTT
TRBV7-9	TRBD2	TRBJ2-6	once	CASSLRAGGAGANVLTF	TGTGCCAGCAGCTTAAGAGCGGGGGGAGCTGGGGCCAACGTCCTGACTTTC
TRBV6-5	TRBD1	TRBJ1-1	NA	CASSYLRTGGNTEAFF	TGTGCCAGCAGTTATTTAAGGACAGGGGGCAATACTGAAGCTTTCTTT
TRBV14	TRBD2	TRBJ2-7	NA	CASSQITLAGAGEQYF	TGTGCCAGCAGCCAAATAACACTAGCGGGAGCGGGCGAGCAGTACTTC
TRBV2	TRBD2	TRBJ2-5	NA	CASTAGSGGAGETQYF	TGTGCCAGCACTGCGGGAAGCGGGGGGGCGGGGGAGACTCAGTACTTC
TRBV6-1	TRBD1	TRBJ2-4	NA	CASSEVRTGAYF	TGTGCCAGCAGTGAAGTCAGGACAGGGGCGTACTTC
TRBV7-8	NA	TRBJ1-1	NA	CASSPLGGPNTEAFF	TGTGCCAGCAGTCCCCTCGGGGGGCCGAACACTGAAGCTTTCTTT
TRBV5-1	NA	TRBJ2-7	NA	CASSLGRQSSYEQYF	TGCGCCAGCAGCCTGGGACGACAGAGCTCCTACGAGCAGTACTTC
TRBV30	NA	TRBJ2-5	NA	CAWSPKETQYF	TGTGCCTGGAGCCCTAAGGAGACCCAGTACTTC
TRBV19	TRBD2	TRBJ2-5	NA	CASSIVVVTSGRTQYF	TGTGCCAGTAGTATAGTGGTCGTGACTAGCGGACGGACCCAGTACTTC
TRBV27	TRBD1	TRBJ2-7	NA	CASSPLLTGQVGEQYF	TGTGCCAGCAGTCCACTACTAACGGGACAGGTGGGAGAGCAGTACTTC
TRBV10-3	TRBD2	TRBJ2-3	NA	CATTLAGEPTDTQYF	TGTGCCACTACTTTAGCGGGGGAGCCCACAGATACGCAGTATTTT
TRBV2	TRBD1	TRBJ1-2	NA	CVRVAAPGQGHYGYTF	TGTGTCAGGGTCGCCGCGCCGGGACAGGGCCACTATGGCTACACCTTC
TRBV6-6	NA	TRBJ2-7	NA	CASSYSTQGLAEQYF	TGTGCCAGCAGTTACTCGACGCAGGGTCTGGCCGAGCAGTACTTC
TRBV4-3	NA	TRBJ2-7	few	CASSQVISGEQYF	TGCGCCAGCAGCCAAGTTATTTCAGGGGAGCAGTACTTC
TRBV7-8	TRBD1	TRBJ1-4	NA	CASSLGQGHEKLFF	TGTGCCAGCAGCTTGGGACAGGGACATGAAAAACTGTTTTTT
TRBV27	NA	TRBJ1-1	NA	CASNNRVGMNTEASF	TGTGCCAGCAACAACAGGGTCGGAATGAACACTGAAGCTTCCTTT
TRBV13	NA	TRBJ1-1	NA	CASSLARRNTEAFF	TGTGCCAGCAGCTTAGCAAGGAGGAACACTGAAGCTTTCTTT
TRBV10-3	TRBD1	TRBJ2-5	once	CAISSGTVGETQYF	TGTGCCATCAGTTCCGGGACAGTCGGGGAGACCCAGTACTTC
TRBV9	NA	TRBJ2-5	NA	CASSVGITETQYF	TGTGCCAGCAGCGTCGGGATTACAGAGACCCAGTACTTC
TRBV5-1	NA	TRBJ1-4	NA	CASSPMEGFEKLFF	TGCGCCAGCAGCCCTATGGAGGGATTTGAAAAACTGTTTTTT
TRBV9	NA	TRBJ1-1	NA	CASSVASQNTEAFF	TGTGCCAGCAGCGTAGCTAGTCAGAACACTGAAGCTTTCTTT
TRBV29-1	NA	TRBJ2-5	NA	CSVSPPGRFETQYF	TGCAGCGTATCCCCCCCCGGGAGATTTGAGACCCAGTACTTC
TRBV4-1	NA	TRBJ1-5	NA	CASSQDGLPGQPQHF	TGCGCCAGCAGCCAAGATGGATTGCCGGGTCAGCCCCAGCATTTT
TRBV19	NA	TRBJ1-2	NA	CASSIGRVPNGYTF	TGTGCCAGTAGTATCGGCAGGGTGCCAAATGGCTACACCTTC
TRBV4-1	NA	TRBJ1-2	NA	CASRAGLSYTF	TGCGCCAGCAGAGCGGGACTTAGCTACACCTTC
TRBV6-5	NA	TRBJ1-1	once	CATQGRTEAFF	TGTGCCACCCAGGGGAGAACTGAAGCTTTCTTT
TRBV5-1	NA	TRBJ2-2	NA	CASSLGPRVNTGELFF	TGCGCCAGCAGCTTGGGACCCAGGGTGAACACCGGGGAGCTGTTTTTT
TRBV10-1	TRBD1	TRBJ2-5	NA	CASSGQGEETQYF	TGCGCCAGCAGTGGACAGGGGGAAGAGACCCAGTACTTC
TRBV29-1	NA	TRBJ2-4	NA	CSVEEGGTKNIQYF	TGCAGCGTTGAAGAGGGAGGTACCAAAAACATTCAGTACTTC